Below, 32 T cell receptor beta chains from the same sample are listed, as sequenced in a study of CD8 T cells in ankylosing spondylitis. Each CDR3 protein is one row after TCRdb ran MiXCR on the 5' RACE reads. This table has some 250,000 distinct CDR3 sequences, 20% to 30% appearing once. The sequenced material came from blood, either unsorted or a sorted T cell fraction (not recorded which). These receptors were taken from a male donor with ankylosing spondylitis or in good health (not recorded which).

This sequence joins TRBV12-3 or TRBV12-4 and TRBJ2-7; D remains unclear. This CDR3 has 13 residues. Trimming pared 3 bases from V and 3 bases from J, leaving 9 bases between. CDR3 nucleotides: TGTGCCAGCAGTTTGGCCAAAGGCTACGAGCAGTACTTC. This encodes CASSLAKGYEQYF.

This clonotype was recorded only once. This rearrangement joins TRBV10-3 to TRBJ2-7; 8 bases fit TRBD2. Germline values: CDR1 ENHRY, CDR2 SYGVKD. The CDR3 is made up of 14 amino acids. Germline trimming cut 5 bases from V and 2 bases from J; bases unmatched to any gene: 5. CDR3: CAISIAGSPYEQYF. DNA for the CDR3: TGTGCCATCAGTATAGCGGGGTCCCCCTACGAGCAGTACTTC.

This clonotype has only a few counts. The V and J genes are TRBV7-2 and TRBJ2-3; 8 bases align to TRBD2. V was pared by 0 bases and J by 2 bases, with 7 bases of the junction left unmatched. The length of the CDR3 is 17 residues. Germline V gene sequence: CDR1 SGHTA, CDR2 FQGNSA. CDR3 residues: CASSLALTGGATDTQYF. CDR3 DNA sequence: TGTGCCAGCAGCTTAGCGCTAACCGGGGGGGCCACAGATACGCAGTATTTT.

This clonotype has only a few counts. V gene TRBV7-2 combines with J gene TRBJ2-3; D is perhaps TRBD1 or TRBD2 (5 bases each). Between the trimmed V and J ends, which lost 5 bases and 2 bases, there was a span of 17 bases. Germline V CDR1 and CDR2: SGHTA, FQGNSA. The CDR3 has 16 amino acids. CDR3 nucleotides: TGTGCCAGCAGCCCTATACCCCGGGACGTCACAGATACGCAGTATTTT. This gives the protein CASSPIPRDVTDTQYF.

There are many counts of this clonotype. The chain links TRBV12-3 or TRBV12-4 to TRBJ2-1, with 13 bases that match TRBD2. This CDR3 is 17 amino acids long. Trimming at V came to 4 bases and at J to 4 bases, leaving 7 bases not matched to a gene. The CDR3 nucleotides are TGTGCCAGCAGTTCAACCCTGACTAGCGGGGGGTACAATGAGCAGTTCTTC. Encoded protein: CASSSTLTSGGYNEQFF.

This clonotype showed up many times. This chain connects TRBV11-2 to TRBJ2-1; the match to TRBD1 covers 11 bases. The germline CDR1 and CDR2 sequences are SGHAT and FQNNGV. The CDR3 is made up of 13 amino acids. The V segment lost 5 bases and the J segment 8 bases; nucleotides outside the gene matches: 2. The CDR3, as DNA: TGTGCCAGCAGCGAGGACAGGGGGCATGAGCAGTTCTTC. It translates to CASSEDRGHEQFF. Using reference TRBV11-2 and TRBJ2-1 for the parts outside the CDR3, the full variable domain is EAGVAQSPRYKIIEKRQSVAFWCNPISGHATLYWYQQILGQGPKLLIQFQNNGVVDDSQLPKDRFSAERLKGVDSTLKIQPAKLEDSAVYLCASSEDRGHEQFFGPGTRLTVL.

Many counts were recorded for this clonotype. CDR3 protein: CASSPSDRAKNIQYF. The DNA for the CDR3 is TGTGCCAGCAGTCCATCCGACAGAGCCAAAAACATTCAGTACTTC. The genes are TRBV12-3 or TRBV12-4 and TRBJ2-4, with a possible D match to TRBD1 (5 bases). With 5 bases removed from V and 0 bases from J, the gap between germline ends came to 11 bases. The CDR3 has 15 amino acids.

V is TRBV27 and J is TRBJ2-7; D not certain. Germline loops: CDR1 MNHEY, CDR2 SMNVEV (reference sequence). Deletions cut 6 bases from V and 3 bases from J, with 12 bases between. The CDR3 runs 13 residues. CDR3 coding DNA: TGTGCCAGCAGCCCCCGACTGGGCTACGAGCAGTACTTC. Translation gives CASSPRLGYEQYF.

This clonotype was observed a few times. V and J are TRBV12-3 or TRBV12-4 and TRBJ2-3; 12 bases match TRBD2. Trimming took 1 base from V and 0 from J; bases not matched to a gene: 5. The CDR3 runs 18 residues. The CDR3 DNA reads TGTGCCAGCAGTTTAGGGAGACTAGCGGGGGTCAGCACAGATACGCAGTATTTT. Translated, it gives CASSLGRLAGVSTDTQYF.

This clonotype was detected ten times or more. This CDR3 is CASSYRQGWNVNTEAFF. The CDR3 coding sequence is TGTGCCAGCAGTTACCGCCAGGGTTGGAATGTGAACACTGAAGCTTTCTTT. This chain connects TRBV6-5 to TRBJ1-1, with D maybe TRBD1 (5 bases). The CDR3 length is 17 residues. V lost 2 bases and J 0 bases, leaving 16 bases between the germline ends. Looked up from germline, CDR1 is MNHEY and CDR2 is SVGAGI.

This CDR3 reads CSARRTERYEQYF. As DNA, the CDR3 is TGCAGCGCCCGCCGGACAGAACGCTACGAGCAGTACTTC. This rearrangement joins TRBV29-1 to TRBJ2-7; D may be TRBD1 (6 bases). This CDR3 has 13 amino acids. V shed 7 bases and J shed 3 bases, with 16 bases lying between them. In germline, CDR1 is SQVTM, CDR2 ANQGSEA.

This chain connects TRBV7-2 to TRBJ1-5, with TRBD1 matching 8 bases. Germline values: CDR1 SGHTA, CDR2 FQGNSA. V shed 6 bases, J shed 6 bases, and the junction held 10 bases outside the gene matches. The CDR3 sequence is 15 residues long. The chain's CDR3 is CASRLGQGGSQPQHF. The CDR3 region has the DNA TGTGCCAGCAGACTCGGACAGGGCGGTAGTCAGCCCCAGCATTTT.

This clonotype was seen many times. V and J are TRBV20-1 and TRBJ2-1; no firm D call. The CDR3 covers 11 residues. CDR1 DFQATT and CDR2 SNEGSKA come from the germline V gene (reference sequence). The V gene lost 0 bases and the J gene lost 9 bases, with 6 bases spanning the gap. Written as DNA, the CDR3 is TGCAGTGCTAGAGATCTCGGTGAGCAGTTCTTC. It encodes CSARDLGEQFF.

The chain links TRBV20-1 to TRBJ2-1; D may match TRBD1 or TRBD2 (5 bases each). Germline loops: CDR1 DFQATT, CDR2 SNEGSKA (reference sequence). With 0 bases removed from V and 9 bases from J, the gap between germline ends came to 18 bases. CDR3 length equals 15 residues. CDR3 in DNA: TGCAGTGCTAGAGATCCTTCACGGACTCAGGGTGAGCAGTTCTTC. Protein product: CSARDPSRTQGEQFF.

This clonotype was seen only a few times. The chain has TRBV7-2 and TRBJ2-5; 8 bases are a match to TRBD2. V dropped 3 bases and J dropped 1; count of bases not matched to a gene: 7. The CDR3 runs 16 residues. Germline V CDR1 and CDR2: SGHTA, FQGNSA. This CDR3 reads CASSLFQRGLQETQYF. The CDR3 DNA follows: TGTGCCAGCAGCTTGTTCCAGCGGGGGCTCCAAGAGACCCAGTACTTC.

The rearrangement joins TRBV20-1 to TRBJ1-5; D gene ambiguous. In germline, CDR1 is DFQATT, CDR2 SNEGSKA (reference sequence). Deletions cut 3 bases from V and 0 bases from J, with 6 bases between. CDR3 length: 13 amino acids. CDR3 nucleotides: TGCAGTGCTAGTCATAATAGCAATCAGCCCCAGCATTTT. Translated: CSASHNSNQPQHF.

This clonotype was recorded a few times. The CDR3 loop reads CASSERTYGYTF. CDR3 nucleotide sequence: TGTGCCAGCAGTGAACGTACCTATGGCTACACCTTC. V is TRBV2 and J is TRBJ1-2; D not certain. The germline V and J ends were trimmed by 2 bases and 4 bases, with 5 bases remaining between them. This CDR3 comprises 12 residues. Germline assignment: CDR1 SNHLY and CDR2 FYNNEI. Filled out from reference TRBV2 and TRBJ1-2, the complete variable domain reads EPEVTQTPSHQVTQMGQEVILRCVPISNHLYFYWYRQILGQKVEFLVSFYNNEISEKSEIFDDQFSVERPDGSNFTLKIRSTKLEDSAMYFCASSERTYGYTFGSGTRLTVV.

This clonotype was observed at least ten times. CDR3 sequence reads: CSASDSFNEQYF. For the CDR3, the DNA is TGCAGTGCTAGTGACAGCTTCAACGAGCAGTACTTC. The chain uses TRBV20-1 and TRBJ2-7; D might be TRBD1 (5 bases). Germline V gene sequence: CDR1 DFQATT, CDR2 SNEGSKA (reference sequence). This CDR3 comprises 12 residues. V was pared by 3 bases and J by 5 bases, with 11 bases between.

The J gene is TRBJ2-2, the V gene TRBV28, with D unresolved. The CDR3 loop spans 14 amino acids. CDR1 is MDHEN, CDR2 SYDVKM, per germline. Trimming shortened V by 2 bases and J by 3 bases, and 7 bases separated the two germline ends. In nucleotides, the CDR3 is TGTGCCAGCAGTTTAGTGACATACACCGGGGAGCTGTTTTTT. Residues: CASSLVTYTGELFF.

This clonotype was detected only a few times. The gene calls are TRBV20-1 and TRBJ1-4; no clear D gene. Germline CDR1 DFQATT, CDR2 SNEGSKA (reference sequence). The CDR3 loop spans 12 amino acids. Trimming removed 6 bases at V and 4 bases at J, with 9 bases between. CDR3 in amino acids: CSALWGNEKLFF. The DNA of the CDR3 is TGCAGTGCACTTTGGGGTAATGAAAAACTGTTTTTT.

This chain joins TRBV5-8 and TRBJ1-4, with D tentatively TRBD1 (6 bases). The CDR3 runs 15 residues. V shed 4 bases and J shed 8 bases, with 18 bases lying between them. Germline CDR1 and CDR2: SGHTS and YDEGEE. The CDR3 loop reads CASSPPWGASEKLFF. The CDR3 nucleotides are TGTGCCAGCAGCCCCCCATGGGGGGCAAGCGAAAAACTGTTTTTT.

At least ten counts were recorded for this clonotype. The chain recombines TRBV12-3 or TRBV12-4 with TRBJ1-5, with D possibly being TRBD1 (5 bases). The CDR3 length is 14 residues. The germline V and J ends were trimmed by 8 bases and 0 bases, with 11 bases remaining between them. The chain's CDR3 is CASETAYSNQPQHF. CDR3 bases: TGTGCCAGCGAGACAGCCTATAGCAATCAGCCCCAGCATTTT.

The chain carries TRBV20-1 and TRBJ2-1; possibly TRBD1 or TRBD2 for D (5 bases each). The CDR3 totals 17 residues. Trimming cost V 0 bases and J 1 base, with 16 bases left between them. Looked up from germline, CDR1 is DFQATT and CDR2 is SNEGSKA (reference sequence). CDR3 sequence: CSARDLGFGGSYNEQFF. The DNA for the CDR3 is TGCAGTGCTAGAGATTTGGGGTTTGGGGGATCCTACAATGAGCAGTTCTTC.

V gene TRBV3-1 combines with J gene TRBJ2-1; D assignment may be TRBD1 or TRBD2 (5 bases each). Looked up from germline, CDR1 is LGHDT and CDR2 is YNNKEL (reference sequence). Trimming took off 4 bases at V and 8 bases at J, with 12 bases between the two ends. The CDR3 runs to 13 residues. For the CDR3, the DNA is TGTGCCAGCAGCCCCTCGGGGCCCCATGAGCAGTTCTTC. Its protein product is CASSPSGPHEQFF.

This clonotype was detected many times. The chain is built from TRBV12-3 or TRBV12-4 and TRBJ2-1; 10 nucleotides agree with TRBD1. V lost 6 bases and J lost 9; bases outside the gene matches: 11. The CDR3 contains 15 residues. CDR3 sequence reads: CASRTDRDRGSEQFF. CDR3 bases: TGTGCCAGCAGGACTGATCGGGACAGGGGAAGTGAGCAGTTCTTC.

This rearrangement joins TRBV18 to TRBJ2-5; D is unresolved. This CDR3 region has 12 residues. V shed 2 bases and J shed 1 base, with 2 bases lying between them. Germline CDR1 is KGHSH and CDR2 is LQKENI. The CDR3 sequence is CASSPSQETQYF. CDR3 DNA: TGTGCCAGCTCACCATCCCAAGAGACCCAGTACTTC. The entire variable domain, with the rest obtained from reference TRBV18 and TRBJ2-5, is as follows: NAGVMQNPRHLVRRRGQEARLRCSPMKGHSHVYWYRQLPEEGLKFMVYLQKENIIDESGMPKERFSAEFPKEGPSILRIQQVVRGDSAAYFCASSPSQETQYFGPGTRLLVL.

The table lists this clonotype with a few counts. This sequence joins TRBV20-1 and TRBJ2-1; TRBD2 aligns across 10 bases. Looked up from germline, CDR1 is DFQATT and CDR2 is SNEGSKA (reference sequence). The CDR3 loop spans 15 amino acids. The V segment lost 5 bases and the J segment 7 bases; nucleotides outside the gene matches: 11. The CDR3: CSASSTSGSLNEQFF. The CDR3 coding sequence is TGCAGTGCTTCGTCGACTAGCGGGTCGTTAAATGAGCAGTTCTTC.

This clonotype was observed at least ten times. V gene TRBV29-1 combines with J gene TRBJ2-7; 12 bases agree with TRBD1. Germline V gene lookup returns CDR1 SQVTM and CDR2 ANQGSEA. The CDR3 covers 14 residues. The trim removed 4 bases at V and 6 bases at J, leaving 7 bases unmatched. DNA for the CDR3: TGCAGCGTTGCTTCGGGACAGGGGGCTTTCGAGCAGTACTTC. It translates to CSVASGQGAFEQYF.

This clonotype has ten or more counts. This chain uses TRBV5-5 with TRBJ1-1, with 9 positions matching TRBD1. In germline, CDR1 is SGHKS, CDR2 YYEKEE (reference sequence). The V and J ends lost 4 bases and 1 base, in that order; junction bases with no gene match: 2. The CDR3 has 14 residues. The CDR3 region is CASSRQGGNTEAFF. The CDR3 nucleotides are TGTGCCAGCAGCCGACAGGGGGGGAACACTGAAGCTTTCTTT.

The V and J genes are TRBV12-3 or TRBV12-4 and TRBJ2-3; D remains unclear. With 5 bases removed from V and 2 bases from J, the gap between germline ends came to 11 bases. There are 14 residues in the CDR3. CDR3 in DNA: TGTGCCAGCAGTCCCCGCATATTCACAGATACGCAGTATTTT. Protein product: CASSPRIFTDTQYF.

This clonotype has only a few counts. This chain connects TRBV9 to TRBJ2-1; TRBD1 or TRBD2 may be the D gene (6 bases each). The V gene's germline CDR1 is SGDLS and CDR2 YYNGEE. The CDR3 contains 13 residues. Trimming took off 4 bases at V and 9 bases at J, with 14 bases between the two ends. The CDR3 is CASSSTRGGEQFF. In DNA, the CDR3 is TGTGCCAGCAGCTCAACCAGGGGAGGTGAGCAGTTCTTC.

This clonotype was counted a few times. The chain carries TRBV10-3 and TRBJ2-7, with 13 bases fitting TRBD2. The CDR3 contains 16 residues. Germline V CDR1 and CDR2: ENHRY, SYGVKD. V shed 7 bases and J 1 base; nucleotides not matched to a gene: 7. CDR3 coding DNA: TGTGCCATCACTGCGGGACTAGCGGGACCTTCCTACGAGCAGTACTTC. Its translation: CAITAGLAGPSYEQYF.